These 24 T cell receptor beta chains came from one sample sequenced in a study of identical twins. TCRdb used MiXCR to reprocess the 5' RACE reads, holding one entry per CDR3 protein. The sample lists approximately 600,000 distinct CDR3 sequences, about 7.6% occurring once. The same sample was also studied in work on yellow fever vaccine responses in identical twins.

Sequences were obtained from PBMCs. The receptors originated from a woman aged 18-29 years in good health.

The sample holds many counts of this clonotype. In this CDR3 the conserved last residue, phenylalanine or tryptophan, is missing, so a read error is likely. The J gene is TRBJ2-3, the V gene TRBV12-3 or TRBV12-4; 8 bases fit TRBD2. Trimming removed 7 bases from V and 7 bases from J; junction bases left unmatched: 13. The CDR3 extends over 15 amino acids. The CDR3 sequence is CASTHLERGPHTQYV. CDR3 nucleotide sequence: TGTGCCAGCACCCACCTGGAGCGGGGGCCCCATACGCAGTATGTT.

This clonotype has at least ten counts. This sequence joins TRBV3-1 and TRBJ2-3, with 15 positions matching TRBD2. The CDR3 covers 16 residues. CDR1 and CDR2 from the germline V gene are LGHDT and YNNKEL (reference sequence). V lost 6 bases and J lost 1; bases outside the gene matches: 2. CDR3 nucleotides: TGTGCCAGCAGAAGGACTAGCGGGGGGGGCACAGATACGCAGTATTTT. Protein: CASRRTSGGGTDTQYF.

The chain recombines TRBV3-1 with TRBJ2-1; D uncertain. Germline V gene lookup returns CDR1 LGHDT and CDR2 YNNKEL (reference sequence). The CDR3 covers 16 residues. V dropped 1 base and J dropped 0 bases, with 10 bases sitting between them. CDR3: CASSQVIQSSYNEQFF. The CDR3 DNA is TGTGCCAGCAGCCAAGTTATCCAGAGCTCCTACAATGAGCAGTTCTTC.

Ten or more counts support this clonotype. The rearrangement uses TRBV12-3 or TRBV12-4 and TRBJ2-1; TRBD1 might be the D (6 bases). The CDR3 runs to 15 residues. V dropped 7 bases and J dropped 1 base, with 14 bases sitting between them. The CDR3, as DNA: TGTGCCAGCATCCAAGGTCAGGGGTCCTACAATGAGCAGTTCTTC. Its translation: CASIQGQGSYNEQFF.

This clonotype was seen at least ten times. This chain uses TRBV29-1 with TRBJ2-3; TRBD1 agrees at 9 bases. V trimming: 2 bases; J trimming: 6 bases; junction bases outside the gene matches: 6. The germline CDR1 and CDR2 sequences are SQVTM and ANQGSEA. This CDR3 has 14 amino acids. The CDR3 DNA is TGCAGCGTTGAACGCGGGACAGGGTGGGATACGCAGTATTTT. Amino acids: CSVERGTGWDTQYF.

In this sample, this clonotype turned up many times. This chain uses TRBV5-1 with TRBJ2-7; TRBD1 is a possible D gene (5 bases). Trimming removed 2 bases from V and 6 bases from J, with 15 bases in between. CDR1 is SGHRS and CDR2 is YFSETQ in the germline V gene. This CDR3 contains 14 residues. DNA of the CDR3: TGCGCCAGCAGCTTACAGGTTGATCTTGGCGAGCAGTACTTC. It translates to CASSLQVDLGEQYF. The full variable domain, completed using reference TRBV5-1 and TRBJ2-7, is KAGVTQTPRYLIKTRGQQVTLSCSPISGHRSVSWYQQTPGQGLQFLFEYFSETQRNKGNFPGRFSGRQFSNSRSEMNVSTLELGDSALYLCASSLQVDLGEQYFGPGTRLTVT.

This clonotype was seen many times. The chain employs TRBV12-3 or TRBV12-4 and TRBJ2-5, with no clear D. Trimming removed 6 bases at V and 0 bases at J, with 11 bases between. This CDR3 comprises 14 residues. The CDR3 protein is CASRGVGYQETQYF. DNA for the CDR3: TGTGCCAGCAGAGGTGTAGGGTACCAAGAGACCCAGTACTTC.

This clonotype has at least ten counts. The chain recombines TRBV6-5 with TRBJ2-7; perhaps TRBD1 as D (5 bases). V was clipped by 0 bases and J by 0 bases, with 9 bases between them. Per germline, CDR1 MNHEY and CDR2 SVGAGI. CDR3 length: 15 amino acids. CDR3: CASSYSDSSSYEQYF. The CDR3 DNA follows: TGTGCCAGCAGTTACTCTGACAGTAGCTCCTACGAGCAGTACTTC.

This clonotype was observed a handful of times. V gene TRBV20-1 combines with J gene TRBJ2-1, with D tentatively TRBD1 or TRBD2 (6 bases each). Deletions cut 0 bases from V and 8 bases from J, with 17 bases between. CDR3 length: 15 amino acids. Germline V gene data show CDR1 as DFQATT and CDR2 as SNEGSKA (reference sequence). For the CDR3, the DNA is TGCAGTGCTAGAGATATTTCGCCGGGGGCGGATGAGCAGTTCTTC. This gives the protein CSARDISPGADEQFF.

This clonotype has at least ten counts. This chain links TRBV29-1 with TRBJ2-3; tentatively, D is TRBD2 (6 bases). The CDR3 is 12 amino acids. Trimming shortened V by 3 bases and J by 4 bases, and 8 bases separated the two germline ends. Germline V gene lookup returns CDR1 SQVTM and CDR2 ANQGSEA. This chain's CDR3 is CSVDPSADTQYF. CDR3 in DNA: TGCAGCGTTGATCCTAGCGCAGATACGCAGTATTTT.

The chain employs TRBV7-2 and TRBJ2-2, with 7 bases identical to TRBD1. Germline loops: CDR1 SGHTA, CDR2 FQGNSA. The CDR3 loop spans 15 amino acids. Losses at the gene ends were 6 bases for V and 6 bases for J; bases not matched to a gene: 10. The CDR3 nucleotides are TGTGCCAGCAGAGCCAGGGGGTTTAGGTCCGGGGAGCTGTTTTTT. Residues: CASRARGFRSGELFF.

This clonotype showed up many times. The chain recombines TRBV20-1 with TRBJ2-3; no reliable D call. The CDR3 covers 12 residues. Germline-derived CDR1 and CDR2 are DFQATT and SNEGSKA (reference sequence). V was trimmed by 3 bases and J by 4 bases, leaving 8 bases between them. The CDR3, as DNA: TGCAGTGCTAGGCCTTTCGCAGATACGCAGTATTTT. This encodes CSARPFADTQYF.

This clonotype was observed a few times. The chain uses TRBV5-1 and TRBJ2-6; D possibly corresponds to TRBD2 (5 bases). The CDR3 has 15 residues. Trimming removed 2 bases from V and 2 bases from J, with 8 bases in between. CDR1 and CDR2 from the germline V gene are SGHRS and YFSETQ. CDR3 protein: CASSFTAAGANVLTF. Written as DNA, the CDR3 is TGCGCCAGCAGCTTTACAGCGGCTGGGGCCAACGTCCTGACTTTC. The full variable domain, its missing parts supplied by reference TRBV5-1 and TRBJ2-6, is KAGVTQTPRYLIKTRGQQVTLSCSPISGHRSVSWYQQTPGQGLQFLFEYFSETQRNKGNFPGRFSGRQFSNSRSEMNVSTLELGDSALYLCASSFTAAGANVLTFGAGSRLTVL.

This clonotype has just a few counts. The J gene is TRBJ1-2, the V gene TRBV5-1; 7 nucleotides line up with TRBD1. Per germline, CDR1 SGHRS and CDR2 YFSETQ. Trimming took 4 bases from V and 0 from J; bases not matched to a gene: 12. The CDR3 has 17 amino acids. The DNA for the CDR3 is TGCGCCAGCAGCCCCCGTGGCGGACAGGCTGCTAACTATGGCTACACCTTC. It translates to CASSPRGGQAANYGYTF.

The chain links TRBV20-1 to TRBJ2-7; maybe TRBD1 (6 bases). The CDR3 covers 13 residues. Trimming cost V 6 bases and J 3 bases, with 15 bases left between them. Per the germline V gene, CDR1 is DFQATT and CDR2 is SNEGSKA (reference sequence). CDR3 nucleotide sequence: TGCAGTGCCCTATCTGGGACAAACTACGAGCAGTACTTC. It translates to CSALSGTNYEQYF.

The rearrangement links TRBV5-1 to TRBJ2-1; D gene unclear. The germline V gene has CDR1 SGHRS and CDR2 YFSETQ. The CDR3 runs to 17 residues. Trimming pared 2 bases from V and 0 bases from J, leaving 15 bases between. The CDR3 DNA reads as TGCGCCAGCAGCTTTGAAGTGCGCCCCAGCTCCTACAATGAGCAGTTCTTC. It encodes CASSFEVRPSSYNEQFF.

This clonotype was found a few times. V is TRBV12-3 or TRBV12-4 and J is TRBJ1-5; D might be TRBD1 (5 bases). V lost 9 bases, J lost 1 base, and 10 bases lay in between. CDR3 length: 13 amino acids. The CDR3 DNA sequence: TGTGCCAGTCAGGGTTCGAGCAATCAGCCCCAGCATTTT. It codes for CASQGSSNQPQHF.

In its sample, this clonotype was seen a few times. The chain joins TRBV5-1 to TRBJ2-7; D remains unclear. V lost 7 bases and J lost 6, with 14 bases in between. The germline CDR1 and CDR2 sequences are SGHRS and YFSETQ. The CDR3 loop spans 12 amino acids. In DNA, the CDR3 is TGCGCCAGCCTCTCCGCCTGGGCCGAGCAGTACTTC. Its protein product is CASLSAWAEQYF.

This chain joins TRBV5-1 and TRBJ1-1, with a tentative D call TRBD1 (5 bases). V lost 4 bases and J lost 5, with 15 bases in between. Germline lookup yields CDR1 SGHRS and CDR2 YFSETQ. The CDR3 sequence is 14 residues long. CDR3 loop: CASSPAWGTTEAFF. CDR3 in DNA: TGCGCCAGCAGCCCCGCCTGGGGGACTACTGAAGCTTTCTTT.

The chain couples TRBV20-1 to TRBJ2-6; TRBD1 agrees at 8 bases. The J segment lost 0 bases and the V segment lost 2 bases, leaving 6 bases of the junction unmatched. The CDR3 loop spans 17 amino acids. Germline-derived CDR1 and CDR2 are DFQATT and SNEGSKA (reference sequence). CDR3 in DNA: TGCAGTGCTAGACCACGGACAGGGACCTCTGGGGCCAACGTCCTGACTTTC. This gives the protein CSARPRTGTSGANVLTF.

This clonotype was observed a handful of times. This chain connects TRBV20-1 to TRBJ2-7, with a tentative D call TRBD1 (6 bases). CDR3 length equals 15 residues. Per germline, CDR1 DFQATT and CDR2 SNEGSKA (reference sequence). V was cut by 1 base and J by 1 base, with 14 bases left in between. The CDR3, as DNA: TGCAGTGCTAGAGTCCCTGGACAGCGGTCCTACGAGCAGTACTTC. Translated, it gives CSARVPGQRSYEQYF.

CDR3 in amino acids: CASSSGGPKNIQYF. DNA of the CDR3: TGCGCCAGCAGCTCGGGGGGGCCCAAAAACATTCAGTACTTC. The chain has TRBV5-1 and TRBJ2-4; TRBD2 matches 8 bases. From germline, CDR1 is SGHRS and CDR2 YFSETQ. The CDR3 is made up of 14 amino acids. V was clipped by 3 bases and J by 2 bases; unmatched bases: 1. Based on the CDR3 plus reference TRBV5-1 and TRBJ2-4, the full variable domain is KAGVTQTPRYLIKTRGQQVTLSCSPISGHRSVSWYQQTPGQGLQFLFEYFSETQRNKGNFPGRFSGRQFSNSRSEMNVSTLELGDSALYLCASSSGGPKNIQYFGAGTRLSVL.

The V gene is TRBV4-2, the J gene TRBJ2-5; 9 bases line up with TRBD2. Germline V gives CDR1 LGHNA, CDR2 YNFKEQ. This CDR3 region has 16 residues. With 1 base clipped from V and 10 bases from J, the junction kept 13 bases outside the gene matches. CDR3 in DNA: TGTGCCAGCAGCCAAGGGTATGGGGGTTCTAGCGGGGTCCAGTACTTC. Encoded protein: CASSQGYGGSSGVQYF.

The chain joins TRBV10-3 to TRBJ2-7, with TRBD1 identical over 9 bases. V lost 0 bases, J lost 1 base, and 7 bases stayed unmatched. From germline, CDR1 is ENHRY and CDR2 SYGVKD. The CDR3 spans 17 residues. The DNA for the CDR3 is TGTGCCATCAGTGAGTCGACCGGGACAGGGAGGTCCTACGAGCAGTACTTC. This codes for CAISESTGTGRSYEQYF.